Listed below are T cell receptor beta chains from one sample, sequenced in a study of glioma-infiltrating T cells after dendritic cell vaccination. Assay used: immunoSEQ multiplex PCR; TCRdb lists only in-frame clones, some missing. The data show around 97,000 clones, about four fifths seen once. Specimen: blood, collected before dendritic cell vaccination. These receptors all come from a human donor with glioblastoma. Each CDR3 is given with its conserved first and last residue. The order of the fields is CDR3 protein, V gene, CDR3 length.

CAWKGAYEQYF,TRBV30,11
CASSFSFGTGAYEQYF,TRBV5-1,16
CASSLFAWANLTDSPLHF,TRBV7-9,18
CAWRSAGKGNQPQHF,TRBV30,15
CASSLAKTGEAGELFF,TRBV7-9,16
CASSGGGAGTDTQYF,TRBV13,15
CASNPDRAKNIQYF,TRBV19,14
CASSITWGGAYEQYF,TRBV19,15
CASRHRDNSYEQYF,TRBV6-1,14
CASRRTGYSNQPQHF,TRBV6-5,15
CASSSQGERTEAFF,TRBV6-1,14
CASSYSGGGYNEQFF,TRBV11-3,15
CASSQRTGGRHNEQFF,TRBV23-1,16
CASSYSGGWRVGYTF,TRBV6-6,15
CASRPTSGGLYEQYF,TRBV6-5,15
CASSPTGYQPQHF,TRBV19,13